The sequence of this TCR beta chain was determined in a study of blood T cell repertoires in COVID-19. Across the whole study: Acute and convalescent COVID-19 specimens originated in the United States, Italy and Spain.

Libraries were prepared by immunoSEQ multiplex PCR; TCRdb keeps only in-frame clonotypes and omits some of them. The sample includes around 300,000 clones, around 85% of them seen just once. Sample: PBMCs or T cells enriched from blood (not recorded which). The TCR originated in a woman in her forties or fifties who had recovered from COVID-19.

The CDR3 spells CSVEGRSYEQYF. Here the CDR3 DNA reads TGCAGCGTTGAGGGCAGATCCTACGAGCAGTACTTC. The chain combines TRBV29-1 with TRBJ2-7; D call uncertain. Germline V CDR1 and CDR2: SQVTM, ANQGSEA. V lost 3 bases, J lost 1 base, and 7 bases lay in between. The CDR3 is made up of 12 amino acids.